This T cell receptor beta chain stems from a study of T cell responses to AZD1222 COVID-19 vaccine listed by TCRdb under 2021. A note on the overall study: A total of approximately 240 trial participants underwent TCR sequencing, of whom 207 received two doses of AZD1222 and about 25 received two doses of the MenACWY control vaccine. Trial participants were enrolled by age into subgroups of 18-55, 56-69 and 70-plus years, and about 150, 27 and 61 TCR-sequenced participants, respectively, were included in these subgroups.

Comments on this clone: Its antigen remains undetermined. Base qualities are not recorded, but no much larger clone differs from it by a single base.

The CDR3 regions of human TCRbeta chains were analyzed by immunosequencing. On the authors' methods: TCRs in the repertoires were matched against a reference library of SARS-CoV-2-specific TCRs that had been generated with the MIRA antigen-specificity platform. Breadth meant the fraction of unique TCRs that were SARS-CoV-2-associated, whereas depth meant the fraction of total T cells that were SARS-CoV-2-associated. Using the MIRA data, each spike-specific TCR was assigned both to the spike region to which the TCR was reactive and to a CD4 or CD8 class. Log10-transformed breadth and depth values were compared by one-way ANOVA with Sidak's multiple comparisons tests. TCRdb took this table from immuneACCESS and kept in-frame rearrangements with V and J called. Such tables lack part of the clones; where checked against another copy, unresolved V genes explain under half of the gap, and the rest is unexplained. D and trimming were read from the DNA, whereas the V and J calls and clone size are those reported in that table. Here the sample has fewer than 120,000 clones; roughly 92% occur a single time. The leading ten clones occupy 2% to 2.5% of the sample.

What the study reported, not specific to this receptor: After two AZD1222 doses, spike-specific TCR breadth and depth were significantly higher than at day 0 and than in MenACWY recipients. The 56-69-year group was small, and its depth increase did not reach significance, likely because of low power. CD4 TCRs associated with the vaccine covered the entire spike protein, and the dominant responses were in regions 160-218 and 743-854. Participants were mostly white British and included more females than males, and it was suggested by the authors that clonal diversity may have been underestimated. Because no samples from the day 14 peak response were available, repertoires could be characterized only after the peak T cell response. Conclusions about previously exposed vaccinees are limited because only a handful of AZD1222 recipients were SARS-CoV-2 seropositive at baseline. Nearly half of unique spike-specific TCRs reportedly recognized epitopes outside regions mutated in the B.1.351 and B.1.1.7 variants.

V loses 6 bases, J loses 0 bases, and the germline ends lie 17 bases apart. The germline V gene (reference sequence) sets CDR1 to LNHDA and CDR2 to SQIVND. Taken from cysteine to phenylalanine, the CDR3 has 16 residues. Only the CDR3 part of the read is kept: 48 bases, read in frame from the first base. The time point label here, explained by the study, means: about 28 days (+/-7) after the second vaccine dose. AZD1222 recipients with second doses at about 4 weeks or about 12 weeks were pooled, because spike-specific TCR depth and breadth did not differ between schedules. Vaccinee samples came from UK trials COV001 and COV002, including a single-blind randomized controlled phase 2/3 trial of AZD1222 (ChAdOx1 nCoV-19) in healthy adults. For TCRbeta chain sequencing, PBMC samples from trial participants were taken at day 0 and at day 28 after the second dose.

Recombination joined TRBV19 with TRBJ1-1; matching of 6 bases hints at TRBD1 as the D gene. Sequencing was performed on peripheral blood, taken 28 days after the second AZD1222 dose. This clonotype was sampled from an adult who received the AZD1222 COVID-19 vaccine. The DNA is as follows: TGTGCCAGTAGCCGTCGATCGACAGGAGTGAACACTGAAGCTTTCTTT. This sequence encodes CASSRRSTGVNTEAFF.